These T cell receptor beta chains were read from a single sample in a study of response to subunit inactivated influenza vaccine. TCRdb re-called the RT-PCR reads with MiXCR, one entry per CDR3 protein. The repertoire holds approximately 250,000 distinct CDR3 sequences, 9.5% to 15% seen once, with under 10% in the top ten. Sequencing was performed on non-naive T cells sorted from PBMCs, taken less than 15 days before vaccination. These receptors were obtained from a man aged 50-59 years who received an inactivated influenza vaccine. Both conserved end residues are part of each CDR3. A D gene is named only where the DNA matches it firmly. Size values are once, few and many counts, or a class for expanded clones, and some rows have none.

v_gene,d_gene,j_gene,abundance,CDR3aa,CDR3nt
TRBV6-5,.,TRBJ2-7,.,CASSYKSGSDEQYF,TGTGCCAGCAGTTACAAGTCGGGAAGCGACGAGCAGTACTTC
TRBV28,.,TRBJ2-5,few,CASRTGRIQETQYF,TGTGCCAGCAGGACGGGACGGATTCAAGAGACCCAGTACTTC
TRBV6-5,TRBD1,TRBJ2-3,many,CASSSLAGTEDTQYF,TGTGCCAGCAGTTCACTGGCTGGGACAGAAGATACGCAGTATTTT
TRBV6-1,.,TRBJ1-5,many,CASSPGTRNQPQHF,TGTGCCAGCAGCCCCGGGACACGAAATCAGCCCCAGCATTTT
TRBV4-3,.,TRBJ1-2,.,CASSQEGRGYTF,TGCGCCAGCAGCCAAGAGGGGCGGGGCTACACCTTC
TRBV13,.,TRBJ2-7,few,CASRDVRRGSSYEQYF,TGTGCCAGCAGGGATGTGCGTAGGGGAAGCTCCTACGAGCAGTACTTC
TRBV20-1,.,TRBJ2-1,few,CSARVYWGAGDEQFF,TGCAGTGCGAGGGTATATTGGGGGGCGGGAGATGAGCAGTTCTTC
TRBV4-2,.,TRBJ1-4,many,CASSPQNEKLFF,TGTGCCAGCAGCCCCCAGAATGAAAAACTGTTTTTT
TRBV2,.,TRBJ2-3,few,CASSESSGSTDTQYF,TGTGCCAGCAGTGAATCCTCAGGAAGCACAGATACGCAGTATTTT
TRBV6-1,.,TRBJ1-1,.,CATERVGENTEAFF,TGTGCCACCGAAAGGGTCGGGGAGAACACTGAAGCTTTCTTT
TRBV7-9,.,TRBJ2-1,few,CASSLDDNEQFF,TGTGCCAGCAGCTTAGACGACAATGAGCAGTTCTTC
TRBV4-1,TRBD2,TRBJ2-5,few,CASSQTGAGGGETQYF,TGCGCCAGCAGCCAAACTGGAGCGGGGGGCGGAGAGACCCAGTACTTC
TRBV12-3/TRBV12-4,TRBD1,TRBJ2-7,.,CASSRFGQGGYEQYF,TGTGCCAGCAGCCGCTTCGGACAGGGTGGCTACGAGCAGTACTTC
TRBV28,.,TRBJ2-7,.,CASSTRDYEQYF,TGTGCCAGCAGTACAAGGGACTACGAGCAGTACTTC
TRBV29-1,.,TRBJ2-2,many,CSVEVLTSGSTGELFF,TGCAGCGTTGAAGTTCTGACCTCAGGTAGCACCGGGGAGCTGTTTTTT
TRBV29-1,.,TRBJ1-6,.,CSVPPLKPLHF,TGCAGCGTTCCCCCCTTAAAGCCCCTCCACTTT
TRBV9,.,TRBJ2-1,many,CASSGRAVNNEQFF,TGTGCCAGCAGCGGGAGGGCGGTAAACAATGAGCAGTTCTTC
TRBV28,.,TRBJ2-3,few,CASSLLGPPPDTQYF,TGTGCCAGCAGTTTATTGGGCCCCCCTCCAGATACGCAGTATTTT
TRBV20-1,TRBD2,TRBJ2-2,.,CSAPLTSGRASTGELFF,TGCAGTGCTCCCCTGACTAGCGGGAGGGCCTCCACCGGGGAGCTGTTTTTT
TRBV10-3,.,TRBJ2-3,.,CAISEGGHETDTQYF,TGTGCCATCAGTGAGGGGGGCCATGAAACAGATACGCAGTATTTT
TRBV4-1,TRBD1,TRBJ1-1,many,CASSQPGTGVIEAFF,TGCGCCAGCAGCCAACCCGGGACAGGGGTCATTGAAGCTTTCTTT
TRBV25-1,.,TRBJ1-3,.,CASSDYGNTIYF,TGTGCCAGCAGTGATTATGGAAACACCATATATTTT
TRBV11-2,.,TRBJ2-2,.,CASSLSFVVIAGELFF,TGTGCCAGCAGCTTAAGTTTTGTAGTGATTGCCGGGGAGCTGTTTTTT
TRBV29-1,.,TRBJ2-1,.,CSVGGKISSYNEQFF,TGCAGCGTTGGGGGGAAAATAAGCTCCTACAATGAGCAGTTCTTC
TRBV7-2,.,TRBJ1-5,few,CASSLASGTQPQHF,TGTGCCAGCAGCTTAGCTTCAGGGACTCAGCCCCAGCATTTT
TRBV20-1,TRBD1,TRBJ1-1,many,CSAGTATRTEAFF,TGCAGTGCCGGGACAGCGACAAGAACTGAAGCTTTCTTT
TRBV28,TRBD1,TRBJ1-5,few,CASGPQGWQPQHF,TGTGCCAGCGGACCACAGGGGTGGCAGCCCCAGCATTTT
TRBV6-2/TRBV6-3,.,TRBJ2-1,few,CASQFTKVGMTYNEQFF,TGTGCCAGCCAGTTCACTAAAGTTGGGATGACCTACAATGAGCAGTTCTTC
TRBV7-2,TRBD1,TRBJ1-2,.,CASSLGTGSSGYTF,TGTGCCAGCAGCTTAGGGACAGGGAGTAGTGGCTACACCTTC
TRBV9,TRBD1,TRBJ2-3,.,CASSPGQGRTNTQYF,TGTGCCAGCAGCCCGGGACAGGGGAGGACAAATACGCAGTATTTT
TRBV27,.,TRBJ1-5,.,CASSWTAHSNQPQHF,TGTGCCAGCAGTTGGACAGCCCATAGCAATCAGCCCCAGCATTTT
TRBV7-7,TRBD1,TRBJ2-1,.,CASSAGGAPDNEQFF,TGTGCCAGCAGCGCAGGGGGCGCGCCGGACAATGAGCAGTTCTTC
TRBV6-2/TRBV6-3,TRBD2,TRBJ2-1,.,CASTGTSRGYNEQFF,TGTGCCAGCACCGGGACTAGCCGAGGCTACAATGAGCAGTTCTTC